The entry below gives a single TCR beta chain sequence along with its context. This record belongs to a study of shared clonotypes between healthy human individuals. V dropped 6 bases and J dropped 1 base, with 14 bases sitting between them. CDR1 is KGHSH, CDR2 LQKENI, per germline. This CDR3 contains 15 residues. This table comes from immunoSEQ multiplex PCR, and its TCRdb copy is limited to in-frame clones, with some not included. The sample lists under 200,000 clones; roughly 93% were seen once. Sequencing was done on a sample of naive CD4+ T cells sorted from blood. Stated subset: CD45RA+ positively selected. This chain links TRBV18 with TRBJ2-3; D might be TRBD1 (5 bases). The TCR was taken from a woman in her twenties or thirties in good health. CDR3 protein: CASSDTGSRTDTQYF. The DNA for the CDR3 is TGTGCCAGCTCGGATACAGGCTCCCGCACAGATACGCAGTATTTT.